The entry that follows covers one TCR beta chain sequence. In the study's own analysis: Amplification of reference gene primers was used by the study to estimate nucleated cell counts. Here immunoSEQ multiplex PCR was the method, and the copy in TCRdb shows in-frame clones only, minus some. The V and J calls and clone size were taken over from that table, and D and trimming were inferred from the DNA. Among around 270,000 clones, roughly 84% were seen once, and the ten largest hold approximately 1.5%. This sample was included in a study of blood T cell repertoires in COVID-19. Overall study context: The United States, Italy and Spain provided the acute and convalescent COVID-19 samples. T cells, B-cell-depleted T cells, or PBMCs provided the cDNA or gDNA that served as material.

CDR1 MNHEY and CDR2 SVGAGI come from the germline V gene. V lost 4 bases and J 1 base, leaving 11 bases between the germline ends. This CDR3 region has 15 residues. The clonotype comes from a woman in her 40s who had recovered from COVID-19. Sequenced input: peripheral blood. V gene TRBV6-5 combines with J gene TRBJ1-3, with D perhaps matching TRBD1 (5 bases). The CDR3 spells CASSLSGYSGNTIYF. CDR3 DNA: TGTGCCAGCAGTTTGTCAGGGTATTCTGGAAACACCATATATTTT.